The 21 T cell receptor beta chains below come from one sample, sequenced in a study of shared T cell receptors in the human thymus (dated by TCRdb to about 2021). The library was prepared using the immunoSEQ multiplex PCR assay. TCRdb carries this immuneACCESS record with in-frame sequences only. Its versions omit some clonotypes, under half of them owing to an unresolved V gene in the studies checked, with the rest unexplained. The sample table lists 550,000 to 800,000 clones, 75% to 90% of them with a count of one. The ten largest account for 0.0095% to 0.013% of the sample. Another study also made use of these data, one on human thymus T cells.

The sequenced sample was thymocytes. Receptors were obtained from a girl in the first two years of life with a congenital heart defect. Donor details come from another sample of the same person, matched by shared clones.

The chain employs TRBV9 and TRBJ1-1; 9 bases align to TRBD1. Germline V gene sequence: CDR1 SGDLS, CDR2 YYNGEE. With 0 bases clipped from V and 1 base from J, the junction kept 4 bases outside the gene matches. This CDR3 comprises 16 residues. This CDR3 reads CASSVDPQGANTEAFF. The DNA for the CDR3 is TGTGCCAGCAGCGTAGATCCACAGGGGGCGAACACTGAAGCTTTCTTT.

The chain carries TRBV10-3 and TRBJ2-3; 8 bases are a match to TRBD1. Germline V gene sequence: CDR1 ENHRY, CDR2 SYGVKD. This CDR3 has 16 amino acids. With V trimmed by 4 bases and J by 0 bases, 6 bases remained unmatched. DNA for the CDR3: TGTGCCATCAGTGCGTGGCAGGGGGCTAGCACAGATACGCAGTATTTT. Its translation: CAISAWQGASTDTQYF.

The CDR3 DNA is TGTGCCAGTAATACCCGGGACAGGGCCTCTGGGGCCAACGTCCTGACTTTC. Protein: CASNTRDRASGANVLTF. The gene calls are TRBV19 and TRBJ2-6; TRBD1 matches at 9 bases. V dropped 7 bases and J dropped 0; count of bases not matched to a gene: 7. This CDR3 comprises 17 residues. CDR1 is LNHDA, CDR2 SQIVND, per germline (reference sequence).

The V and J genes are TRBV28 and TRBJ1-1; tentatively, D is TRBD1 (6 bases). V dropped 7 bases and J dropped 0 bases, with 24 bases sitting between them. The germline CDR1 and CDR2 sequences are MDHEN and SYDVKM. This CDR3 is 18 amino acids long. CDR3 region: CASNAEMTGFFMNTEAFF. DNA of the CDR3: TGTGCCAGCAACGCCGAAATGACAGGATTCTTCATGAACACTGAAGCTTTCTTT.

The CDR3 reads CASRKRTAFSMNTEAFF. The CDR3, as DNA: TGTGCCAGCAGAAAACGGACAGCTTTCTCCATGAACACTGAAGCTTTCTTT. This chain links TRBV5-5 with TRBJ1-1; D may be TRBD1 (6 bases). The CDR3 spans 17 residues. Trimming removed 5 bases at V and 0 bases at J, with 20 bases between. The germline CDR1 and CDR2 sequences are SGHKS and YYEKEE (reference sequence).

This rearrangement joins TRBV7-2 to TRBJ2-5; TRBD1 matches 9 bases. The CDR3 contains 17 residues. CDR1 and CDR2 (germline): SGHTA, FQGNSA. The V and J ends lost 2 bases and 1 base, in that order; junction bases with no gene match: 8. CDR3 coding DNA: TGTGCCAGCAGCTTAAGGTGGGGACAGGGTTTCCAAGAGACCCAGTACTTC. Protein sequence: CASSLRWGQGFQETQYF.

The chain joins TRBV5-1 to TRBJ1-2; 7 nucleotides align to TRBD1. Unmatched junction bases numbered 7, after V lost 0 bases and J lost 8 bases. This CDR3 has 14 residues. Germline V gives CDR1 SGHRS, CDR2 YFSETQ. In DNA, the CDR3 is TGCGCCAGCAGCTTGGGACAGGGAAGTCCCGGCTACACCTTC. Protein product: CASSLGQGSPGYTF.

V usage is TRBV27 and J usage is TRBJ2-6, with TRBD1 as a possible D gene (6 bases). Germline V lookup: CDR1 MNHEY, CDR2 SMNVEV (reference sequence). The V and J ends lost 5 bases and 1 base respectively, with 30 bases between them. The CDR3 is 22 residues long. DNA for the CDR3: TGTGCCAGCAGTCCCTATCTTAGGGCCAAGGGGGAAATGGCATCTGGGGCCAACGTCCTGACTTTC. Translated, it gives CASSPYLRAKGEMASGANVLTF.

The chain has TRBV5-1 and TRBJ2-2; 8 bases fit TRBD1. Germline-derived CDR1 and CDR2 are SGHRS and YFSETQ. The V gene end was trimmed by 4 bases and the J gene end by 4 bases; junction bases not matched to a gene: 6. The CDR3 has 15 amino acids. The CDR3 sequence: CASSIRTGLTGELFF. The CDR3 nucleotides read TGCGCCAGCAGCATCAGGACAGGGCTCACCGGGGAGCTGTTTTTT.

The chain is built from TRBV13 and TRBJ2-7; the D gene is possibly TRBD1 (7 bases). The CDR3 is 17 amino acids. The germline V and J ends were trimmed by 5 bases and 0 bases, with 20 bases remaining between them. Germline CDR1 is PRHDT and CDR2 is FYEKMQ (reference sequence). The CDR3 coding sequence is TGTGCCAGCAGCCACCACCGGGGGACAGAGAGCTCCTACGAGCAGTACTTC. This translates into CASSHHRGTESSYEQYF.

This clone was found a few times. This chain joins TRBV29-1 and TRBJ2-7, with TRBD2 matching 15 bases. Germline V gives CDR1 SQVTM, CDR2 ANQGSEA. The CDR3 is made up of 14 amino acids. Unmatched junction bases numbered 2, after V lost 6 bases and J lost 2 bases. The CDR3 bases are TGCAGCGTCGGGACTAGCGGGGGGACCTACGAGCAGTACTTC. It encodes CSVGTSGGTYEQYF.

This CDR3 is CASSSYLGQGGTGNSPLHF. DNA for the CDR3: TGTGCCAGCAGCTCCTATTTGGGACAGGGGGGGACCGGTAATTCACCCCTCCACTTT. The chain is built from TRBV7-2 and TRBJ1-6; 11 positions agree with TRBD1. Germline trimming cut 4 bases from V and 6 bases from J; bases unmatched to any gene: 14. The CDR3 extends over 19 amino acids. Germline lookup yields CDR1 SGHTA and CDR2 FQGNSA.

This clone has more than one count but fewer than ten. The chain links TRBV5-1 to TRBJ2-1, with a possible D match to TRBD1 (5 bases). Trimming stripped 0 bases from V and 5 bases from J, with 12 bases between. The CDR3 is made up of 15 amino acids. The germline CDR1 and CDR2 sequences are SGHRS and YFSETQ. DNA of the CDR3: TGCGCCAGCAGCTTGGGGGGCTCCGCCCACAATGAGCAGTTCTTC. This sequence encodes CASSLGGSAHNEQFF.

The CDR3 sequence is CARSSSHQPQHF. As DNA, the CDR3 is TGTGCCAGAAGCTCCTCTCATCAGCCCCAGCATTTT. V and J are TRBV5-3 and TRBJ1-5, with unresolved D. TRBV5-3 belongs to the ORF category, with a function that is uncertain. CDR3 size: 12 residues. Trimming cost V 3 bases and J 5 bases, with 6 bases left between them.

This chain joins TRBV2 and TRBJ1-1; 11 positions match TRBD1. Germline loops: CDR1 SNHLY, CDR2 FYNNEI. Unmatched junction bases numbered 2, after V lost 0 bases and J lost 2 bases. This CDR3 contains 16 residues. CDR3 nucleotide sequence: TGTGCCAGCAGTGAAGCACGGACAGGGGGCAACACTGAAGCTTTCTTT. Its translation is CASSEARTGGNTEAFF.

This clone was counted a single time. The rearrangement links TRBV19 to TRBJ1-1; 10 bases line up with TRBD1. Germline loops: CDR1 LNHDA, CDR2 SQIVND (reference sequence). CDR3 length equals 14 residues. The trim removed 6 bases at V and 1 base at J, leaving 2 bases unmatched. The CDR3 nucleotides read TGTGCCAGTAGGGGGGACAGGGGGAACACTGAAGCTTTCTTT. Translating gives CASRGDRGNTEAFF.

The chain is built from TRBV28 and TRBJ2-7; 14 nucleotides match TRBD2. Germline CDR1 and CDR2: MDHEN and SYDVKM. J gave up 2 bases and V 5 bases, and 8 bases lay outside the gene matches. The CDR3 length is 17 residues. The DNA of the CDR3 is TGTGCCAGCAGTCTTGGACTAGCGGGGGGACCTACCTACGAGCAGTACTTC. Protein sequence: CASSLGLAGGPTYEQYF.

J is TRBJ1-2 and V is TRBV6-1; D ambiguous. Germline V gene sequence: CDR1 MNHNS, CDR2 SASEGT. V was trimmed by 4 bases and J by 4 bases, leaving 7 bases between them. This CDR3 is built from 12 residues. CDR3 residues: CASSGEFYGYTF. The CDR3, as DNA: TGTGCCAGCAGTGGAGAATTCTATGGCTACACCTTC.

V and J are TRBV10-1 and TRBJ2-1; possibly TRBD2 for D (5 bases). Germline CDR1 and CDR2: WNHNN and SYGVQD (reference sequence). The CDR3 totals 13 residues. V dropped 7 bases and J dropped 3 bases, with 10 bases sitting between them. The CDR3 DNA follows: TGCGCCAGCACCGGGAATCACTACAATGAGCAGTTCTTC. Protein sequence: CASTGNHYNEQFF.

This clone was found once. The J gene is TRBJ1-6, the V gene TRBV28; 10 nucleotides line up with TRBD1. The CDR3 is 15 residues long. V dropped 4 bases and J dropped 5; count of bases not matched to a gene: 2. Germline lookup yields CDR1 MDHEN and CDR2 SYDVKM. The CDR3 nucleotides are TGTGCCAGCAGTTCCGGACAGGGGGATAATTCACCCCTCCACTTT. Translating gives CASSSGQGDNSPLHF.

The chain employs TRBV12-5 and TRBJ1-4, with TRBD1 as a possible D gene (6 bases). Germline V gene sequence: CDR1 LGHNT, CDR2 FRNRAP. This CDR3 comprises 14 residues. V was cut by 6 bases and J by 4 bases, with 12 bases left in between. CDR3 DNA: TGTGCTAGTGGCCAGACAGGATTTAATGAAAAACTGTTTTTT. Translated, it gives CASGQTGFNEKLFF.